The entry below describes one T cell receptor beta chain. Antigen specificity is unknown. These data are taken from a study of early stage breast cancer tumors. Background on the study: Most invasive tumors, about 75% of the 16, were ER+/PR+/HER2-. Among approximately twelve ER+/PR+/HER2- tumors, eight were ductal, four lobular. Study-level findings and limits: Bulk DNA sequencing of unsorted cells missed chain pairing and markers.

Blood replicates held 0.5 ug DNA, tumor or normal breast around 1.5 ug, two each. Sequencing was performed with immunoSEQ multiplex PCR; in TCRdb, only in-frame clones are kept and a portion is missing. The sample holds about 10,000 clones, around 60% seen once. From germline, CDR1 is PRHDT and CDR2 FYEKMQ (reference sequence). This CDR3 has 16 amino acids. V gave up 5 bases and J gave up 1 base, with 16 bases separating them. The chain links TRBV13 to TRBJ2-3; D might be TRBD2 (6 bases). The TCR sequence derives from a person between 55 and 69 years old with breast cancer. The sequencing input was breast tumor tissue. The CDR3 sequence: CASSPSEKRGTDTQYF. CDR3 DNA sequence: TGTGCCAGCAGCCCCTCGGAGAAGCGGGGCACAGATACGCAGTATTTT.